The entry that follows covers one T cell receptor (beta chain) sequence. The antigen remains unidentified. The data derive from a study of identical twins. Study conclusions and caveats: Sequences that were beta out-of-frame showed weaker excess twin sharing. Cord blood beta clonotypes that were abundant carried fewer insertions, and memory repertoires showed no such trend.

Template switching added a universal primer site; cDNA carried unique molecular identifiers. TCRdb passed the 5' RACE reads through MiXCR, listing each CDR3 protein once. The sample contains hundreds of thousands of distinct CDR3 sequences, 9% to 15% of which appear only once. CDR1 is MNHNS and CDR2 is SASEGT in the germline V gene. This CDR3 region has 13 residues. Trimming removed 1 base from V and 12 bases from J, with 13 bases in between. The sample was also linked to a second study, of yellow fever vaccine responses in identical twins.

This chain links TRBV6-1 with TRBJ2-1; D gene unclear. What was sequenced was PBMCs. The receptor was derived from a woman aged 18-29 years in good health. DNA for the CDR3: TGTGCCAGCAGTGAAGAAATGAGCTTTGGGCAGTTCTTC. It yields the protein CASSEEMSFGQFF.